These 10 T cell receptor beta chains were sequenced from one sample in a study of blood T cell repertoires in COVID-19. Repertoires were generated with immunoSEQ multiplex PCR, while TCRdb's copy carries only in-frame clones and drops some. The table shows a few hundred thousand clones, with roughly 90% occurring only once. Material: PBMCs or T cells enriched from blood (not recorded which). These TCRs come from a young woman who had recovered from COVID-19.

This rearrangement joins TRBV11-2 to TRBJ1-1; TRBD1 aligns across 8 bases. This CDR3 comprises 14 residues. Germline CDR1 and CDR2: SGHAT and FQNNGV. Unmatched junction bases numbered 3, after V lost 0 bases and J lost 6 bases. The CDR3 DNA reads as TGTGCCAGCAGCTTAGAAGGACAGGGTGCTGAAGCTTTCTTT. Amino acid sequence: CASSLEGQGAEAFF.

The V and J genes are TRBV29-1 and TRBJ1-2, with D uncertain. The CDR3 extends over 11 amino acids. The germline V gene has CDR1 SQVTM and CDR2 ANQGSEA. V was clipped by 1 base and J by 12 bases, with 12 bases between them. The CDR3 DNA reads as TGCAGCGTTGAAGGAAGAGGGTTGAACACCTTC. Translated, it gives CSVEGRGLNTF.

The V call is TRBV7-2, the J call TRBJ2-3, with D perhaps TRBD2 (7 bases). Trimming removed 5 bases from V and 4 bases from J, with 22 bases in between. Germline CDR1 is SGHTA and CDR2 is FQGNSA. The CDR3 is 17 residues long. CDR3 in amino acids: CASSPPGGGASPDTQYF. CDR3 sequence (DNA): TGTGCCAGCAGCCCCCCCGGTGGGGGGGCGAGCCCAGATACGCAGTATTTT.

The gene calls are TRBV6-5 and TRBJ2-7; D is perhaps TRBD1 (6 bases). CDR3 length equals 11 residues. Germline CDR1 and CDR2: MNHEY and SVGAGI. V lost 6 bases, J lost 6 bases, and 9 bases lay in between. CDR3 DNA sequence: TGTGCCAGCAGGGGGGCAGGCGAGCAGTACTTC. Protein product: CASRGAGEQYF.

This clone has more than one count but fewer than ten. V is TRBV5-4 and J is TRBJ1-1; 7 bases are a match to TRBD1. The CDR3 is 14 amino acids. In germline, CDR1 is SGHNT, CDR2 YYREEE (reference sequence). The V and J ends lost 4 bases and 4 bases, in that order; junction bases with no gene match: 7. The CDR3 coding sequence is TGTGCCAGCAGCCAAGGGGGCCTGGGCACTGAAGCTTTCTTT. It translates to CASSQGGLGTEAFF.

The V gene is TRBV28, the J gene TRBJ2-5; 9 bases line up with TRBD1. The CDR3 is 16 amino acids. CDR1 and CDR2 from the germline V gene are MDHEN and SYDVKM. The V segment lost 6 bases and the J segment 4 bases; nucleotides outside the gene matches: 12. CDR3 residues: CASRTNLGQGGETQYF. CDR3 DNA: TGTGCCAGCAGGACCAATTTGGGACAGGGCGGAGAGACCCAGTACTTC. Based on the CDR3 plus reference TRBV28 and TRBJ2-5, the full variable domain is DVKVTQSSRYLVKRTGEKVFLECVQDMDHENMFWYRQDPGLGLRLIYFSYDVKMKEKGDIPEGYSVSREKKERFSLILESASTNQTSMYLCASRTNLGQGGETQYFGPGTRLLVL.

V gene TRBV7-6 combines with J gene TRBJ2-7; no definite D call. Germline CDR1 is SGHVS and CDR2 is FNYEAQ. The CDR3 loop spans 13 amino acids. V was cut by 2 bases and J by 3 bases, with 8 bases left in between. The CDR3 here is CASSLFPHYEQYF. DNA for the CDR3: TGTGCCAGCAGCTTATTCCCCCACTACGAGCAGTACTTC.

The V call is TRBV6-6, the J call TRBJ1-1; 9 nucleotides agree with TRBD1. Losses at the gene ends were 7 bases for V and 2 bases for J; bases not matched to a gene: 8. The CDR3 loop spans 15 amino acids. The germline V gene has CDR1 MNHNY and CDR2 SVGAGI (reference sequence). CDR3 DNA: TGTGCCAGCACCAGACCGGGACAGGGAAACACTGAAGCTTTCTTT. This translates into CASTRPGQGNTEAFF.

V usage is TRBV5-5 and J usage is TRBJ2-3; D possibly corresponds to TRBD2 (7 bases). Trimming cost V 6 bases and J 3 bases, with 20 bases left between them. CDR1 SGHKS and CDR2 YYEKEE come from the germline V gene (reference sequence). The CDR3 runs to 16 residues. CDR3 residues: CASTLGRGGRTDTQYF. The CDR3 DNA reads TGTGCCAGCACCTTAGGGAGGGGGGGTAGGACAGATACGCAGTATTTT.

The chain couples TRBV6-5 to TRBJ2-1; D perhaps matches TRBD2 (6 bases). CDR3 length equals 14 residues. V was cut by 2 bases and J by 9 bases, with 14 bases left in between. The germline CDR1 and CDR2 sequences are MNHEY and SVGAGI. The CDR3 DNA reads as TGTGCCAGCAGTTACCCCCCGGACTATTGTGAGCAGTTCTTC. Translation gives CASSYPPDYCEQFF.